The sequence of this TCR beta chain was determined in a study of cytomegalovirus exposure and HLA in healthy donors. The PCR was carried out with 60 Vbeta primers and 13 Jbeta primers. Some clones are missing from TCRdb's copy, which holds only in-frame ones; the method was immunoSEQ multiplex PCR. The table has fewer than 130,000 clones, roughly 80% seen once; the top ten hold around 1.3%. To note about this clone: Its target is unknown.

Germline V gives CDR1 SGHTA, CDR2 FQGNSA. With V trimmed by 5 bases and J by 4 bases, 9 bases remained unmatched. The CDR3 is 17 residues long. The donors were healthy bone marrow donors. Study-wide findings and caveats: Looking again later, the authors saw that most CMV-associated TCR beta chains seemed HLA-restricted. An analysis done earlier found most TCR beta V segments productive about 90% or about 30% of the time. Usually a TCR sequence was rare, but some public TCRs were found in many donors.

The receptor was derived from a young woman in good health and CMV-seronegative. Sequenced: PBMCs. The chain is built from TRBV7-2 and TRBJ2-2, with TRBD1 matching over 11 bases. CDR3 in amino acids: CASSPRGGTGGTGELFF. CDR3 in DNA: TGTGCCAGCAGCCCCAGAGGTGGGACAGGGGGCACCGGGGAGCTGTTTTTT. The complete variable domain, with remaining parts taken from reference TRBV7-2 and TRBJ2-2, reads GAGVSQSPSNKVTEKGKDVELRCDPISGHTALYWYRQSLGQGLEFLIYFQGNSAPDKSGLPSDRFSAERTGGSVSTLTIQRTQQEDSAVYLCASSPRGGTGGTGELFFGEGSRLTVL.